A single sample is the source of the 3 T cell receptor beta chains below, sequenced in a study of memory CD4+ T cells and cytomegalovirus serostatus. Method: immunoSEQ multiplex PCR; TCRdb's copy keeps in-frame clones and lacks some. The sample includes more than 35,000 clones, around three quarters of them seen just once. Single viable CD3+CD4+CD8-CD45RO+ cells were sorted as the memory CD4+ T cells. The specimen was memory CD4+ T cells from blood. Receptors originate from an adult in good health and CMV-seronegative.

The chain couples TRBV5-4 to TRBJ1-2, with D perhaps matching TRBD1 (5 bases). V lost 2 bases and J lost 2, with 10 bases in between. The CDR3 extends over 14 amino acids. Germline CDR1 is SGHNT and CDR2 is YYREEE (reference sequence). CDR3 sequence: CASSLSRQNYGYTF. CDR3 DNA: TGTGCCAGCAGCTTATCCCGACAGAACTATGGCTACACCTTC.

The genes are TRBV14 and TRBJ1-2; 9 bases line up with TRBD1. The CDR3 is made up of 15 amino acids. V was clipped by 2 bases and J by 8 bases; unmatched bases: 9. The V gene's germline CDR1 is SGHDN and CDR2 FVKESK. CDR3 DNA: TGTGCCAGCAGCCAATCAGCGGGACAGGGCTACGGCTACACCTTC. As protein: CASSQSAGQGYGYTF.

This chain uses TRBV7-9 with TRBJ1-2; the D gene is possibly TRBD1 (5 bases). Per germline, CDR1 SEHNR and CDR2 FQNEAQ (reference sequence). Trimming left V 1 base short and J 8 bases short, with 14 bases between. The CDR3 consists of 14 residues. CDR3 sequence reads: CASSLDPGARGYTF. For the CDR3, the DNA is TGTGCCAGCAGCTTAGATCCCGGGGCGCGAGGCTACACCTTC.